Below, 18 T cell receptor beta chains from the same sample are listed, as sequenced in a study of shared clonotypes between healthy human individuals. Sequencing used immunoSEQ multiplex PCR; TCRdb keeps in-frame clones, though not all of them. The sample has about 2 million clones; roughly 94% are singletons. Naive-designated CD8 cells lacked CD45RO, were positively enriched for CCR7, and omitted terminally differentiated effector memory CD45RA+ cells. Sequencing was performed on naive CD8+ T cells sorted from blood. The receptors were gathered from a man aged 18 to 35 in good health.

V usage is TRBV11-2 and J usage is TRBJ2-1; D unclear. The length of the CDR3 is 14 residues. Germline V lookup: CDR1 SGHAT, CDR2 FQNNGV. V lost 1 base to trimming and J lost 8 bases, with 12 bases between them. The CDR3 loop reads CASSLGSGFDEQFF. DNA of the CDR3: TGTGCCAGCAGCTTAGGTTCGGGCTTCGATGAGCAGTTCTTC.

The J gene is TRBJ2-7, the V gene TRBV4-3, with D possibly being TRBD2 (7 bases). Trimming shortened V by 0 bases and J by 5 bases, and 17 bases separated the two germline ends. The germline gives CDR1 LGHNA, CDR2 YSLEER. The CDR3 runs 16 residues. The CDR3 DNA follows: TGCGCCAGCAGCCAAGATGGAGCGGGACAAGGCAACGAGCAGTACTTC. Its translation is CASSQDGAGQGNEQYF.

The chain has TRBV29-1 and TRBJ2-1, with TRBD2 as a possible D gene (6 bases). Per the germline V gene, CDR1 is SQVTM and CDR2 is ANQGSEA. The length of the CDR3 is 14 residues. V gave up 6 bases and J gave up 2 bases, with 14 bases separating them. CDR3 amino acids: CSVPIAVTYNEQFF. The CDR3 coding sequence is TGCAGCGTCCCGATAGCGGTTACCTACAATGAGCAGTTCTTC.

The gene calls are TRBV7-9 and TRBJ2-1; D is undetermined. This CDR3 contains 15 residues. Deletions cut 4 bases from V and 0 bases from J, with 10 bases between. Germline loops: CDR1 SEHNR, CDR2 FQNEAQ (reference sequence). This CDR3 is CASSSTYLSYNEQFF. In DNA, the CDR3 is TGTGCCAGCAGCTCGACTTACCTCTCCTACAATGAGCAGTTCTTC.

J is TRBJ2-7 and V is TRBV19; 8 positions match TRBD2. Germline-derived CDR1 and CDR2 are LNHDA and SQIVND (reference sequence). V was clipped by 5 bases and J by 3 bases; unmatched bases: 6. The CDR3 contains 14 residues. For the CDR3, the DNA is TGTGCCAGTAGTCCCGGGGGGGCAGACTACGAGCAGTACTTC. This encodes CASSPGGADYEQYF. Looking up the rest from reference TRBV19 and TRBJ2-7 gives the full variable domain: DGGITQSPKYLFRKEGQNVTLSCEQNLNHDAMYWYRQDPGQGLRLIYYSQIVNDFQKGDIAEGYSVSREKKESFPLTVTSAQKNPTAFYLCASSPGGADYEQYFGPGTRLTVT.

The rearrangement joins TRBV5-4 to TRBJ1-1; unclear D gene. The CDR3 runs 16 residues. Per the germline V gene, CDR1 is SGHNT and CDR2 is YYREEE (reference sequence). V dropped 0 bases and J dropped 4 bases, with 16 bases sitting between them. The CDR3 region is CASSLGAGKVGTEAFF. The CDR3 DNA reads as TGTGCCAGCAGCTTGGGGGCTGGGAAGGTGGGCACTGAAGCTTTCTTT.

V gene TRBV7-3 combines with J gene TRBJ2-1; D remains ambiguous. This CDR3 has 18 residues. V lost 2 bases, J lost 0 bases, and 17 bases lay in between. Germline V gene sequence: CDR1 SGHTA, CDR2 FQGTGA. The CDR3 nucleotides read TGTGCCAGCAGCTTAGATGTGGTCCGCGTTGGCTCCTACAATGAGCAGTTCTTC. Amino acid sequence: CASSLDVVRVGSYNEQFF.

The chain combines TRBV4-2 with TRBJ2-7, with 14 bases identical to TRBD2. The V gene's germline CDR1 is LGHNA and CDR2 YNFKEQ. The ends lost 1 base at V and 5 bases at J; junction bases unmatched: 4. The CDR3 runs to 16 residues. Written as DNA, the CDR3 is TGTGCCAGCAGCCAAGCGGGACTAGCGGGGGAACACGAGCAGTACTTC. Protein: CASSQAGLAGEHEQYF.

In its sample, this clone was seen once. One end of the junction does not line up with germline, which may come from a read error. The V and J genes are TRBV7-9 and TRBJ2-7, with 8 positions matching TRBD1. The CDR3 loop spans 16 amino acids. CDR1 is SEHNR and CDR2 is FQNEAQ in the germline V gene (reference sequence). The CDR3 region is CASSHPPGTGSHEQYF. The CDR3 nucleotides are TGTGCCAGCAGTCATCCCCCCGGGACAGGCTCCCACGAGCAGTACTTC.

The genes are TRBV29-1 and TRBJ2-1; TRBD1 matches at 8 bases. The germline V gene encodes CDR1 SQVTM and CDR2 ANQGSEA. With 6 bases clipped from V and 1 base from J, the junction kept 8 bases outside the gene matches. The CDR3 sequence is 15 residues long. The CDR3: CSVAGQGFSYNEQFF. CDR3 bases: TGCAGCGTAGCCGGACAGGGCTTTTCCTACAATGAGCAGTTCTTC.

The gene calls are TRBV7-9 and TRBJ2-1; D is uncertain. The CDR3 totals 12 residues. Trimming cost V 7 bases and J 5 bases, with 9 bases left between them. The V gene's germline CDR1 is SEHNR and CDR2 FQNEAQ (reference sequence). The CDR3 loop is CASTSNHNEQFF. For the CDR3, the DNA is TGTGCCAGCACCTCAAACCACAATGAGCAGTTCTTC.

The rearrangement joins TRBV4-1 to TRBJ2-2; 9 bases are a match to TRBD2. The CDR3 totals 15 residues. Germline CDR1 reads MGHRA; CDR2 reads YSYEKL. V lost 4 bases and J lost 6; bases outside the gene matches: 6. CDR3: CASSLSSGMAGELFF. The CDR3 region has the DNA TGCGCCAGCAGCCTGTCTAGCGGGATGGCCGGGGAGCTGTTTTTT.

This rearrangement joins TRBV7-9 to TRBJ1-4; D may be TRBD1 (5 bases). Germline V gene lookup returns CDR1 SEHNR and CDR2 FQNEAQ (reference sequence). The CDR3 totals 19 residues. Trimming took off 5 bases at V and 0 bases at J, with 22 bases between the two ends. This CDR3 is CASSPPVGGGGATNEKLFF. The CDR3 DNA is TGTGCCAGCAGCCCCCCGGTGGGAGGAGGAGGGGCAACTAATGAAAAACTGTTTTTT.

The genes are TRBV13 and TRBJ2-7; unclear D gene. Germline values: CDR1 PRHDT, CDR2 FYEKMQ (reference sequence). The CDR3 runs 13 residues. Trimming left V 3 bases short and J 1 base short, with 7 bases between. The CDR3 here is CASSFRASYEQYF. As DNA, the CDR3 is TGTGCCAGCAGCTTCCGTGCGTCCTACGAGCAGTACTTC. Full variable domain (missing parts from reference TRBV13 and TRBJ2-7): AAGVIQSPRHLIKEKRETATLKCYPIPRHDTVYWYQQGPGQDPQFLISFYEKMQSDKGSIPDRFSAQQFSDYHSELNMSSLELGDSALYFCASSFRASYEQYFGPGTRLTVT.

Turning to this clone: Additional DNA sequences in this sample encode the identical CDR3. The chain is built from TRBV6-1 and TRBJ1-1; D is possibly TRBD1 (6 bases). CDR3 length equals 14 residues. Germline V gene lookup returns CDR1 MNHNS and CDR2 SASEGT. V shed 1 base and J shed 4 bases, with 10 bases lying between them. In DNA form, the CDR3 reads TGTGCCAGCAGTGAAGTGGGGGGCGGCACTGAAGCTTTCTTT. Residues: CASSEVGGGTEAFF.

This clone has a single count. The V and J genes are TRBV9 and TRBJ2-5; D not certain. The CDR3 loop spans 13 amino acids. CDR1 SGDLS and CDR2 YYNGEE come from the germline V gene. Trimming pared 0 bases from V and 5 bases from J, leaving 8 bases between. The CDR3 region is CASSVEGDETQYF. The CDR3 DNA reads as TGTGCCAGCAGCGTAGAGGGCGATGAGACCCAGTACTTC.

J is TRBJ1-2 and V is TRBV13, with unresolved D. The CDR3 runs 12 residues. Trimming shortened V by 5 bases and J by 13 bases, and 17 bases separated the two germline ends. CDR1 and CDR2 from the germline V gene are PRHDT and FYEKMQ (reference sequence). CDR3 amino acids: CASSPVSKPGTF. DNA for the CDR3: TGTGCCAGCAGCCCGGTGTCAAAACCCGGCACCTTC.

V is TRBV5-1 and J is TRBJ2-7; 7 bases align to TRBD1. CDR1 SGHRS and CDR2 YFSETQ come from the germline V gene. V trimming: 3 bases; J trimming: 3 bases; junction bases outside the gene matches: 12. There are 16 residues in the CDR3. This CDR3 is CASSSPEGGSFYEQYF. The CDR3, as DNA: TGCGCCAGCAGCTCCCCTGAAGGGGGCTCCTTCTACGAGCAGTACTTC.